This T cell receptor beta chain was recorded in a study of blood T cell repertoires in COVID-19. Source study methods: Amplification of reference gene primers provided the estimated nucleated cell counts. Method: immunoSEQ multiplex PCR; TCRdb's copy keeps in-frame clones and lacks some. That table is the source of V, J and clone size, and D and trimming were worked out from the DNA. Seen here are around 310,000 clones, nearly 90% observed once, and the top ten hold roughly 10%. This CDR3 has 14 amino acids. The V gene lost 0 bases and the J gene lost 5 bases, with 10 bases spanning the gap. In germline, CDR1 is LNHNV, CDR2 YYDKDF (reference sequence).

The receptor was derived from a woman aged 30 to 39 who had recovered from COVID-19. Sequenced input: PBMCs or T cells enriched from blood (not recorded which). This chain connects TRBV15 to TRBJ1-1; no reliable D call. For the CDR3, the DNA is TGTGCCACCAGCAGAGATCGGGAAGGTACTGAAGCTTTCTTT. Protein: CATSRDREGTEAFF.